Following are 30 T cell receptor beta chains from one sample sequenced in a study of T cell responses to AZD1222 COVID-19 vaccine. Only in-frame clones appear in the TCRdb table, and some are missing; sequencing was by immunoSEQ multiplex PCR. This table has 130,000 to 150,000 clones, 93% appearing once. The specimen was peripheral blood, collected on day 0 of AZD1222 vaccination. Source of these receptors: an adult in good health.

This clone was observed once. This chain links TRBV6-7 with TRBJ1-6, with D unresolved. TRBV6-7 is recorded as an ORF, its role being uncertain. V gave up 5 bases and J gave up 9 bases, with 20 bases separating them. The CDR3 totals 16 residues. Here the CDR3 DNA reads TGTGCCAGCAGTACCCTGAAGGCGTCTCGTCTTTCACCCCTCCACTTT. This gives the protein CASSTLKASRLSPLHF.

The chain carries TRBV5-1 and TRBJ2-7; 10 bases map to TRBD1. The CDR3 has 15 residues. Germline V gene lookup returns CDR1 SGHRS and CDR2 YFSETQ. V shed 2 bases, J shed 3 bases, and the junction held 5 bases outside the gene matches. CDR3 sequence reads: CASSLTGQGNYEQYF. In DNA, the CDR3 is TGCGCCAGCAGCTTAACGGGACAGGGGAACTACGAGCAGTACTTC.

The gene calls are TRBV5-1 and TRBJ2-3, with D uncertain. Germline CDR1 is SGHRS and CDR2 is YFSETQ. This CDR3 spans 16 amino acids. V shed 1 base and J shed 0 bases, with 12 bases lying between them. The CDR3 sequence: CASSLLATSSTDTQYF. CDR3 sequence (DNA): TGCGCCAGCAGCTTGTTGGCAACCAGTAGCACAGATACGCAGTATTTT.

The chain has TRBV7-3 and TRBJ2-1; a weak D match, TRBD2 (6 bases). The germline gives CDR1 SGHTA, CDR2 FQGTGA. The CDR3 covers 12 residues. V dropped 4 bases and J dropped 6 bases, with 7 bases sitting between them. CDR3: CASSSTSNEQFF. The CDR3 DNA is TGTGCCAGCAGCTCGACTAGCAATGAGCAGTTCTTC.

V usage is TRBV11-2 and J usage is TRBJ2-4, with 9 bases lining up with TRBD1. CDR1 is SGHAT, CDR2 FQNNGV, per germline. The CDR3 runs 18 residues. The V and J ends lost 1 base and 0 bases, in that order; junction bases with no gene match: 7. The CDR3 loop reads CASSLVPGQGPAKNIQYF. The CDR3 coding sequence is TGTGCCAGCAGCTTAGTTCCAGGACAGGGGCCAGCCAAAAACATTCAGTACTTC.

The rearrangement joins TRBV5-1 to TRBJ1-2; tentatively, D is TRBD1 (6 bases). From germline, CDR1 is SGHRS and CDR2 YFSETQ. V dropped 5 bases and J dropped 2 bases, with 13 bases sitting between them. The CDR3 extends over 14 amino acids. CDR3 in amino acids: CASSFGDRNYGYTF. CDR3 DNA: TGCGCCAGCAGTTTCGGAGACAGGAACTATGGCTACACCTTC.

In its sample, this clone was seen a few times. J is TRBJ2-5 and V is TRBV10-3, with D possibly being TRBD2 (5 bases). This CDR3 is built from 12 residues. Germline V CDR1 and CDR2: ENHRY, SYGVKD. The V gene lost 3 bases and the J gene lost 4 bases, with 6 bases spanning the gap. The CDR3 bases are TGTGCCATCAGTGAAGCGGTAGAGACCCAGTACTTC. Translation gives CAISEAVETQYF.

V gene TRBV4-1 combines with J gene TRBJ1-2; no firm D call. The germline V and J ends were trimmed by 0 bases and 2 bases, with 7 bases remaining between them. Germline V CDR1 and CDR2: MGHRA, YSYEKL. This CDR3 region has 14 residues. The CDR3 sequence: CASSQDDGNYGYTF. The DNA for the CDR3 is TGCGCCAGCAGCCAAGATGACGGGAACTATGGCTACACCTTC.

The chain links TRBV5-1 to TRBJ2-3; D not certain. The CDR3 has 15 amino acids. Trimming shortened V by 0 bases and J by 3 bases, and 11 bases separated the two germline ends. CDR1 and CDR2 (germline): SGHRS, YFSETQ. CDR3 region: CASSLDRVLTDTQYF. CDR3 coding DNA: TGCGCCAGCAGCTTGGACCGGGTATTGACAGATACGCAGTATTTT.

The V and J genes are TRBV4-1 and TRBJ2-7; 14 bases match TRBD2. The CDR3 length is 16 residues. After removal of 3 bases from V and 3 bases from J, the junction contained 4 bases not matched to a gene. Germline loops: CDR1 MGHRA, CDR2 YSYEKL. The CDR3 DNA reads as TGCGCCAGCAGCCAGGGGACTAGCGGGAGTGTCTACGAGCAGTACTTC. Translating it yields CASSQGTSGSVYEQYF.

The chain has TRBV12-3 or TRBV12-4 and TRBJ1-6; perhaps TRBD1 as D (6 bases). V lost 5 bases and J 11 bases, leaving 10 bases between the germline ends. This CDR3 has 12 residues. In DNA form, the CDR3 reads TGTGCCAGCAGTCGGGGGCAGCCACCCCTCCACTTT. Its protein product is CASSRGQPPLHF.

This sequence joins TRBV2 and TRBJ2-7; 10 nucleotides align to TRBD1. Trimming took 6 bases from V and 3 from J; bases not matched to a gene: 5. Germline CDR1 reads SNHLY; CDR2 reads FYNNEI. The CDR3 has 14 amino acids. CDR3 nucleotide sequence: TGTGCCAGCAGGACAGGGGGCGGATTCTACGAGCAGTACTTC. It specifies CASRTGGGFYEQYF.

The J gene is TRBJ1-1, the V gene TRBV7-2, with no clear D. V was cut by 4 bases and J by 4 bases, with 16 bases left in between. The germline V gene encodes CDR1 SGHTA and CDR2 FQGNSA. CDR3 length equals 15 residues. CDR3 DNA: TGTGCCAGCAGCTCCGGGTACGGTGTCCGCACTGAAGCTTTCTTT. It encodes CASSSGYGVRTEAFF. Combining the CDR3 with reference TRBV7-2 and TRBJ1-1 gives the whole variable domain GAGVSQSPSNKVTEKGKDVELRCDPISGHTALYWYRQSLGQGLEFLIYFQGNSAPDKSGLPSDRFSAERTGGSVSTLTIQRTQQEDSAVYLCASSSGYGVRTEAFFGQGTRLTVV.

The rearrangement uses TRBV7-3 and TRBJ1-2, with no clear D. V dropped 5 bases and J dropped 8 bases, with 15 bases sitting between them. The CDR3 is 13 residues long. The germline CDR1 and CDR2 sequences are SGHTA and FQGTGA. The CDR3 DNA reads TGTGCCAGCAGCAGAGCCGGGATGGGGGGCTACACCTTC. It is translated as CASSRAGMGGYTF.

The chain combines TRBV2 with TRBJ2-2, with 7 bases identical to TRBD2. The CDR3 has 13 amino acids. Trimming cost V 9 bases and J 0 bases; bases outside gene matches: 1. The V gene's germline CDR1 is SNHLY and CDR2 FYNNEI. The CDR3, as DNA: TGTGCCAGGCGGGAGCCGAACACCGGGGAGCTGTTTTTT. It specifies CARREPNTGELFF.

V gene TRBV15 combines with J gene TRBJ1-2, with 10 bases identical to TRBD1. In germline, CDR1 is LNHNV, CDR2 YYDKDF (reference sequence). J lost 4 bases, V lost 6 bases, and 2 bases had no gene match. The CDR3 has 13 residues. CDR3 in DNA: TGTGCCACCAGGACAGGGGGCAGCTATGGCTACACCTTC. The encoded protein is CATRTGGSYGYTF.

The count of this clone is one. DNA for the CDR3: TGCGCCAGCAGCCAACCCCCTAGCGGTAACTACGAGCAGTACTTC. This translates into CASSQPPSGNYEQYF. V and J are TRBV4-1 and TRBJ2-7; the match to TRBD2 covers 7 bases. Losses at the gene ends were 2 bases for V and 3 bases for J; bases not matched to a gene: 7. Looked up from germline, CDR1 is MGHRA and CDR2 is YSYEKL. CDR3 size: 15 residues.

The V call is TRBV15, the J call TRBJ2-5; D not resolved. The CDR3 is made up of 14 amino acids. Germline lookup yields CDR1 LNHNV and CDR2 YYDKDF (reference sequence). Trimming removed 0 bases from V and 5 bases from J, with 10 bases in between. The CDR3 DNA reads as TGTGCCACCAGCAGAGATCTCGTAGCTGAGACCCAGTACTTC. Residues: CATSRDLVAETQYF. The full variable domain, with the rest looked up from reference TRBV15 and TRBJ2-5, is DAMVIQNPRYQVTQFGKPVTLSCSQTLNHNVMYWYQQKSSQAPKLLFHYYDKDFNNEADTPDNFQSRRPNTSFCFLDIRSPGLGDTAMYLCATSRDLVAETQYFGPGTRLLVL.

As DNA, the CDR3 is TGTGCTAGTGACAGGACAATGGGGACTGAAGCTTTCTTT. This sequence encodes CASDRTMGTEAFF. J is TRBJ1-1 and V is TRBV12-5; D perhaps matches TRBD1 (5 bases). Deletions cut 7 bases from V and 5 bases from J, with 14 bases between. The CDR3 contains 13 residues. Looked up from germline, CDR1 is LGHNT and CDR2 is FRNRAP. The complete variable domain, with remaining parts taken from reference TRBV12-5 and TRBJ1-1, reads DARVTQTPRHKVTEMGQEVTMRCQPILGHNTVFWYRQTMMQGLELLAYFRNRAPLDDSGMPKDRFSAEMPDATLATLKIQPSEPRDSAVYFCASDRTMGTEAFFGQGTRLTVV.

A single count supports this clone. The J gene is TRBJ2-7, the V gene TRBV18, with 9 bases lining up with TRBD1. Germline V CDR1 and CDR2: KGHSH, LQKENI. This CDR3 is 16 amino acids long. With V trimmed by 2 bases and J by 5 bases, 10 bases remained unmatched. DNA of the CDR3: TGTGCCAGCTCACCAGGACCGGGACAGGGAAAGAACGAGCAGTACTTC. It translates to CASSPGPGQGKNEQYF.

This sequence joins TRBV12-5 and TRBJ2-7, with D perhaps assigned TRBD1 or TRBD2 (5 bases each). Per the germline V gene, CDR1 is LGHNT and CDR2 is FRNRAP. Trimming pared 4 bases from V and 0 bases from J, leaving 7 bases between. CDR3 length: 13 residues. CDR3 nucleotide sequence: TGTGCTAGTGGTTCGGGGACCTCCTACGAGCAGTACTTC. This translates into CASGSGTSYEQYF.

The V gene is TRBV2, the J gene TRBJ2-7; 8 positions match TRBD1. V shed 1 base, J shed 1 base, and the junction held 3 bases outside the gene matches. Germline V gene lookup returns CDR1 SNHLY and CDR2 FYNNEI. The CDR3 covers 15 residues. The CDR3 reads CASSEGTGTSYEQYF. The CDR3 bases are TGTGCCAGCAGTGAAGGGACAGGGACTTCCTACGAGCAGTACTTC.

The genes are TRBV6-5 and TRBJ1-1; 10 nucleotides line up with TRBD1. The CDR3 spans 13 residues. The V gene's germline CDR1 is MNHEY and CDR2 SVGAGI. With 9 bases clipped from V and 9 bases from J, the junction kept 10 bases outside the gene matches. The CDR3 sequence is CASTDRGHGKAFF. Written as DNA, the CDR3 is TGTGCCAGTACCGACAGGGGGCATGGAAAAGCTTTCTTT.

This clone has just one count. The V call is TRBV18, the J call TRBJ1-2; possibly TRBD1 for D (5 bases). V lost 3 bases, J lost 0 bases, and 11 bases lay in between. Germline assignment: CDR1 KGHSH and CDR2 LQKENI. The CDR3 is 15 amino acids. The CDR3: CASSPLDSTNYGYTF. CDR3 DNA: TGTGCCAGCTCACCCCTCGACAGTACTAACTATGGCTACACCTTC.

The gene calls are TRBV6-5 and TRBJ2-1, with D possibly TRBD2 on 6 matching bases. The CDR3 consists of 15 residues. Trimming removed 6 bases from V and 2 bases from J, with 14 bases in between. Germline CDR1 is MNHEY and CDR2 is SVGAGI. The CDR3 is CASRPWEATYNEQFF. DNA for the CDR3: TGTGCCAGCAGACCGTGGGAGGCCACCTACAATGAGCAGTTCTTC.

This chain uses TRBV6-6 with TRBJ1-6, with a possible D match to TRBD1 (5 bases). From germline, CDR1 is MNHNY and CDR2 SVGAGI (reference sequence). V lost 6 bases and J lost 5, with 14 bases in between. The CDR3 consists of 15 residues. As DNA, the CDR3 is TGTGCCAGCAGACCCTCCGACAGAGATAATTCACCCCTCCACTTT. As protein: CASRPSDRDNSPLHF.

J is TRBJ1-2 and V is TRBV7-8, with a weak D call TRBD1 (6 bases). This CDR3 has 14 amino acids. Germline lookup yields CDR1 SGHVS and CDR2 FQNEAQ. The V end was cut by 5 bases, the J end by 0 bases, with 10 bases between. The CDR3 DNA is TGTGCCAGCAGCAGGACAGCAGCTAACTATGGCTACACCTTC. It specifies CASSRTAANYGYTF. The full variable domain, completed using reference TRBV7-8 and TRBJ1-2, is GAGVSQSPRYKVAKRGQDVALRCDPISGHVSLFWYQQALGQGPEFLTYFQNEAQLDKSGLPSDRFFAERPEGSVSTLKIQRTQQEDSAVYLCASSRTAANYGYTFGSGTRLTVV.

The chain employs TRBV9 and TRBJ1-2; tentatively, D is TRBD1 (5 bases). V was pared by 3 bases and J by 7 bases, with 16 bases between. CDR1 and CDR2 from the germline V gene are SGDLS and YYNGEE. This CDR3 spans 14 amino acids. This CDR3 is CASSDDSLSGGYTF. CDR3 in DNA: TGTGCCAGCAGCGACGACAGTCTTTCAGGTGGCTACACCTTC.

The rearrangement links TRBV6-1 to TRBJ2-5; D not certain. Trimming left V 3 bases short and J 5 bases short, with 4 bases between. This CDR3 has 11 amino acids. The germline V gene encodes CDR1 MNHNS and CDR2 SASEGT. In nucleotides, the CDR3 is TGTGCCAGCAGTGAGTTTGAGACCCAGTACTTC. Encoded protein: CASSEFETQYF.

The chain recombines TRBV18 with TRBJ2-1; TRBD2 matches 10 bases. The germline CDR1 and CDR2 sequences are KGHSH and LQKENI. The CDR3 extends over 16 amino acids. Trimming at V came to 3 bases and at J to 10 bases, leaving 12 bases not matched to a gene. CDR3 loop: CASSPPGASGGLEQFF. CDR3 sequence (DNA): TGTGCCAGCTCACCCCCTGGGGCTAGCGGGGGCCTAGAGCAGTTCTTC.